The present T cell receptor beta chain was sequenced within a study of blood T cell repertoires in COVID-19. Study as a whole: COVID-19 samples collected from the United States, Italy and Spain covered acute and convalescent phases. Sources were T cells, B-cell-depleted T cells, or PBMCs; the material itself was cDNA or gDNA.

The CDR3 is 13 residues long. CDR1 and CDR2 from the germline V gene are MDHEN and SYDVKM. The V and J ends lost 5 bases and 7 bases, in that order; junction bases with no gene match: 8. Followed longitudinally, the Seattle patients had been enrolled during active infection. Per the original methods: Cell counts per sample came from amplifying reference gene primers. Sequenced by immunoSEQ multiplex PCR; TCRdb stores in-frame clones only, minus some. The V and J calls and the clone size are those of that table, but D and trimming were determined from the DNA. Here the sample spans roughly 200,000 clones, 80% to 85% being singletons.

Sequencing was done on a sample of peripheral blood. This TCR came from a middle-aged woman with COVID-19, enrolled during active disease. The genes are TRBV28 and TRBJ2-7, with 7 bases lining up with TRBD2. In nucleotides, the CDR3 is TGTGCCAGCAGTAGTGGGGGGGGTTGGGAGCAGTACTTC. This gives the protein CASSSGGGWEQYF.